The subject of this entry is one T cell receptor beta chain. The antigen is unknown. The sample carries other DNA sequences with the same CDR3. Clones were read by immunoSEQ multiplex PCR, and TCRdb kept only the in-frame ones, dropping some. The data show around 200,000 clones, roughly 92% seen once. The data originate from a study of T cell responses to AZD1222 COVID-19 vaccine. Whole-study findings and limits: A reported finding is that nearly half of spike-specific TCRs target unmutated variant regions. The study identified only five to seven AZD1222 recipients as seropositive at baseline.

Per the germline V gene, CDR1 is LNHDA and CDR2 is SQIVND (reference sequence). The CDR3 loop spans 17 amino acids. V was pared by 4 bases and J by 1 base, with 2 bases of the junction left unmatched. The rearrangement links TRBV19 to TRBJ2-6; 12 nucleotides agree with TRBD1. The sample here was peripheral blood, taken 28 days after the second AZD1222 dose. The sequence derives from an adult who received the AZD1222 COVID-19 vaccine. CDR3 protein: CASSKGQGASGANVLTF. The CDR3 DNA reads as TGTGCCAGTAGTAAGGGACAGGGGGCTTCTGGGGCCAACGTCCTGACTTTC.